Each of the 25 T cell receptor beta chains below was sequenced from the same sample in a study of human T cells and chemical hapten exposure. Time point: healthy volunteer bleed at 2 weeks. Whole blood, unfractionated, served as the material for total RNA extraction. TCRdb fed the RACE reads into MiXCR, producing one record per CDR3 protein. Counted here are about 45,000 distinct CDR3 sequences, 4.4% occurring once; the ten biggest clones make up around 5.5%. Sequencing was done on a sample of whole blood. The receptor set was obtained from a human donor in good health. Some clones in this sample may be carry-over from other donors' samples.

At least ten counts were recorded for this clonotype. The V gene is TRBV14, the J gene TRBJ2-2, with D maybe TRBD1 (6 bases). CDR1 and CDR2 from the germline V gene are SGHDN and FVKESK. Trimming took off 1 base at V and 1 base at J, with 7 bases between the two ends. The CDR3 spans 15 residues. CDR3 nucleotide sequence: TGTGCCAGCAGCCAAGGGGGACAGAACACCGGGGAGCTGTTTTTT. This translates into CASSQGGQNTGELFF.

Ten or more counts support this clonotype. This chain joins TRBV12-3 or TRBV12-4 and TRBJ1-5, with a weak D call TRBD1 (6 bases). This CDR3 is built from 13 residues. Trimming left V 6 bases short and J 9 bases short, with 15 bases between. CDR3 loop: CASRGTTLGPQHF. CDR3 DNA: TGTGCCAGCAGGGGGACAACTCTTGGGCCCCAGCATTTT.

The rearrangement uses TRBV28 and TRBJ1-5; TRBD1 might be the D (6 bases). CDR3 length equals 18 residues. V was clipped by 4 bases and J by 6 bases, with 25 bases between them. Germline CDR1 MDHEN, CDR2 SYDVKM. In DNA form, the CDR3 reads TGTGCCAGCAGTTCCCCCAGGCGGGGGCCTTACGGATTTCAGCCCCAGCATTTT. Translating it yields CASSSPRRGPYGFQPQHF.

Remarks on this clonotype: A much larger clone differs from this one at a single base, so this may be a read error. V gene TRBV5-1 combines with J gene TRBJ2-3, with D uncertain. Trimming took off 0 bases at V and 0 bases at J, with 11 bases between the two ends. The CDR3 length is 16 residues. Germline V CDR1 and CDR2: SGHRS, YFSETQ. The DNA for the CDR3 is TGCGCCAGCAGCTTGGAGGCAGCTACTAGCACAGATACGCAGTATTTT. This encodes CASSLEAATSTDTQYF.

This clonotype was seen ten or more times. The chain uses TRBV28 and TRBJ2-7; a weak D match, TRBD1 (5 bases). The germline CDR1 and CDR2 sequences are MDHEN and SYDVKM. V was clipped by 1 base and J by 4 bases, with 20 bases between them. The CDR3 covers 17 residues. CDR3 region: CASSLLWTRTSRYEQYF. The CDR3, as DNA: TGTGCCAGCAGTTTATTATGGACAAGGACATCTAGGTACGAGCAGTACTTC.

This clonotype was seen many times. The rearrangement joins TRBV4-1 to TRBJ2-1; maybe TRBD2 (6 bases). Germline values: CDR1 MGHRA, CDR2 YSYEKL. This CDR3 is built from 15 residues. Trimming removed 4 bases from V and 4 bases from J, with 14 bases in between. The CDR3 is CASSPGGHAYNEQFF. DNA for the CDR3: TGCGCCAGCAGCCCCGGGGGTCACGCGTACAATGAGCAGTTCTTC.

Only a few counts were recorded for this clonotype. V gene TRBV30 combines with J gene TRBJ2-1; 16 bases line up with TRBD2. V shed 4 bases, J shed 4 bases, and the junction held 7 bases outside the gene matches. CDR3 size: 17 residues. Germline CDR1 is GTSNPN and CDR2 is SVGIG (reference sequence). The CDR3 DNA reads TGTGCCTGGAAAGGGACTAGCGGGAGGGTGGGGTACAATGAGCAGTTCTTC. Its translation: CAWKGTSGRVGYNEQFF.

This clonotype has a count of ten or more. Mismatch with germline at one junction end may stem from a read error. V is TRBV27 and J is TRBJ1-1; D is ambiguous. This CDR3 has 14 amino acids. Germline loops: CDR1 MNHEY, CDR2 SMNVEV (reference sequence). The CDR3 DNA follows: TGTGCCAGCAGTTTATCGGGCACGAACGCTGAAGCTTTCTTT. Translating it yields CASSLSGTNAEAFF.

This chain links TRBV24-1 with TRBJ1-1; D unclear. Germline V gives CDR1 KGHDR, CDR2 SFDVKD. The CDR3 runs 14 residues. Deletions cut 2 bases from V and 4 bases from J, with 10 bases between. The CDR3 loop reads CATSDSKVRTEAFF. CDR3 sequence (DNA): TGTGCCACCAGTGATTCAAAAGTTCGCACTGAAGCTTTCTTT.

The chain uses TRBV5-1 and TRBJ1-6, with D tentatively TRBD1 (6 bases). Trimming took off 3 bases at V and 7 bases at J, with 11 bases between the two ends. CDR1 is SGHRS and CDR2 is YFSETQ in the germline V gene. The CDR3 is 14 residues long. This CDR3 is CASSSYRENSPLHF. DNA for the CDR3: TGCGCCAGCAGCTCCTACAGGGAGAATTCACCCCTCCACTTT.

Many counts were recorded for this clonotype. V usage is TRBV20-1 and J usage is TRBJ1-6, with 8 bases lining up with TRBD1. Per the germline V gene, CDR1 is DFQATT and CDR2 is SNEGSKA (reference sequence). V shed 5 bases, J shed 7 bases, and the junction held 4 bases outside the gene matches. CDR3 length equals 13 residues. The CDR3 reads CSARQGLNSPLHF. The CDR3 DNA reads TGCAGTGCTCGACAGGGGTTGAATTCACCCCTCCACTTT.

The chain links TRBV27 to TRBJ2-3; D gene uncertain. The CDR3 is made up of 12 amino acids. The V end was cut by 4 bases, the J end by 7 bases, with 9 bases between. Germline CDR1 MNHEY, CDR2 SMNVEV (reference sequence). The CDR3 protein is CASSSWLNTQYF. CDR3 in DNA: TGTGCCAGCAGTTCTTGGTTGAATACGCAGTATTTT.

This clonotype was seen many times. J is TRBJ2-1 and V is TRBV19, with D possibly matching TRBD1 (6 bases). There are 14 residues in the CDR3. Trimming cost V 2 bases and J 7 bases, with 12 bases left between them. Germline CDR1 is LNHDA and CDR2 is SQIVND (reference sequence). CDR3 in DNA: TGTGCCAGTAGTATACACTCCAGGGGAAATGAGCAGTTCTTC. Protein product: CASSIHSRGNEQFF.

This clonotype came up many times. The chain is built from TRBV6-5 and TRBJ2-7, with 8 bases aligning to TRBD2. Germline CDR1 reads MNHEY; CDR2 reads SVGAGI. V shed 0 bases, J shed 6 bases, and the junction held 10 bases outside the gene matches. The CDR3 covers 16 residues. The CDR3 region is CASSYSLAGRASEQYF. CDR3 bases: TGTGCCAGCAGTTACTCTTTAGCGGGGAGGGCCTCCGAGCAGTACTTC.

This clonotype was counted only a few times. J is TRBJ2-5 and V is TRBV12-3 or TRBV12-4; D is unresolved. CDR3 size: 11 residues. The germline V and J ends were trimmed by 3 bases and 5 bases, with 4 bases remaining between them. The CDR3 bases are TGTGCCAGCAGTTTCTCGGAGACCCAGTACTTC. It encodes CASSFSETQYF.

This clonotype has at least ten counts. V gene TRBV4-1 combines with J gene TRBJ2-1; D possibly uses TRBD1 or TRBD2 (5 bases each). Germline CDR1 reads MGHRA; CDR2 reads YSYEKL. V was shortened by 0 bases and J by 4 bases, with 13 bases between the two germline ends. This CDR3 region has 16 residues. CDR3 residues: CASSQESSWGYNEQFF. CDR3 in DNA: TGCGCCAGCAGCCAAGAAAGTAGCTGGGGGTACAATGAGCAGTTCTTC.

This clonotype was seen many times. This sequence joins TRBV14 and TRBJ2-7; perhaps TRBD2 as D (5 bases). The CDR3 loop spans 12 amino acids. The germline gives CDR1 SGHDN, CDR2 FVKESK. Trimming removed 4 bases at V and 5 bases at J, with 9 bases between. Here the CDR3 DNA reads TGTGCCAGCAGCCTCTCAGCGGACGAGCAGTACTTC. This encodes CASSLSADEQYF.

In its sample, this clonotype was seen many times. V and J are TRBV5-6 and TRBJ1-2; 7 nucleotides align to TRBD1. There are 15 residues in the CDR3. Germline V lookup: CDR1 SGHDT, CDR2 YYEEEE. With 1 base clipped from V and 2 bases from J, the junction kept 5 bases outside the gene matches. CDR3 coding DNA: TGTGCCAGCAGCTTGCCAGGGGGAGTGAACTATGGCTACACCTTC. Residues: CASSLPGGVNYGYTF.

The V and J genes are TRBV28 and TRBJ1-5, with TRBD1 matching over 7 bases. Trimming removed 5 bases from V and 6 bases from J; junction bases left unmatched: 13. The germline V gene encodes CDR1 MDHEN and CDR2 SYDVKM. The CDR3 consists of 16 residues. The CDR3 is CASSTPDRARIQPQHF. The CDR3 nucleotides are TGTGCCAGCAGTACCCCTGACAGGGCAAGGATTCAGCCCCAGCATTTT.

This clonotype was seen repeatedly, ten times or more. The gene calls are TRBV28 and TRBJ2-5, with 9 bases aligning to TRBD1. CDR1 is MDHEN and CDR2 is SYDVKM in the germline V gene. Trimming removed 5 bases from V and 0 bases from J; junction bases left unmatched: 13. CDR3 length equals 18 residues. As DNA, the CDR3 is TGTGCCAGCAGTCCCCAAACTCCCGGGACAGGGTACCAAGAGACCCAGTACTTC. Translation: CASSPQTPGTGYQETQYF.

This clonotype was counted only a few times. The chain employs TRBV12-3 or TRBV12-4 and TRBJ2-7, with 8 bases matching TRBD1. V gave up 4 bases and J gave up 2 bases; unmatched junction bases: 13. This CDR3 region has 17 residues. DNA for the CDR3: TGTGCCAGCAGTTCCGGGAGCAGGGGGCCCCGTGCCTACGAGCAGTACTTC. The encoded protein is CASSSGSRGPRAYEQYF.

The J gene is TRBJ1-1, the V gene TRBV6-5; D is perhaps TRBD1 (5 bases). Germline V gene data show CDR1 as MNHEY and CDR2 as SVGAGI. The CDR3 consists of 16 residues. Trimming removed 4 bases from V and 0 bases from J, with 15 bases in between. DNA for the CDR3: TGTGCCAGCAGTTCCCCCCGGGGGGGACTGAACACTGAAGCTTTCTTT. It translates to CASSSPRGGLNTEAFF.

The chain employs TRBV27 and TRBJ1-1, with D maybe TRBD1 (6 bases). The V end was cut by 6 bases, the J end by 6 bases, with 17 bases between. The CDR3 has 14 amino acids. Germline CDR1 and CDR2: MNHEY and SMNVEV (reference sequence). This CDR3 reads CASSSRRGVAEAFF. CDR3 bases: TGTGCCAGCAGCTCGCGTAGGGGGGTTGCTGAAGCTTTCTTT.

Only a few counts were recorded for this clonotype. The CDR3 reads CASSLGRTSGRQTQYF. The CDR3 nucleotides read TGTGCCAGCAGTTTGGGACGGACTAGCGGAAGACAGACCCAGTACTTC. The chain combines TRBV27 with TRBJ2-5, with 10 bases aligning to TRBD2. This CDR3 comprises 16 residues. Germline CDR1 reads MNHEY; CDR2 reads SMNVEV (reference sequence). V was clipped by 3 bases and J by 6 bases; unmatched bases: 10.

This clonotype was counted many times. The chain recombines TRBV27 with TRBJ1-1; no clear D. CDR3 length: 13 amino acids. The V end lost 3 bases, the J end lost 4 bases, and 9 bases lay between the germline ends. From germline, CDR1 is MNHEY and CDR2 SMNVEV (reference sequence). CDR3 loop: CASSLSRGTEAFF. As DNA, the CDR3 is TGTGCCAGCAGTTTGTCACGGGGCACTGAAGCTTTCTTT.